This T cell receptor beta chain was captured by sequencing in a study of cytotoxic CD8 clonotypes in ibrutinib-treated CLL (dated by TCRdb to the early 2020s). Background on the whole study: The cohort was composed of more than ten relapsed/refractory and around 15 treatment-naive patients; IGHV unmutated status was identified in 17 to 18 patients. Responses were partial in roughly 24 patients and complete in 2; after median approximately 5.5 years follow-up, about 14 stayed in remission and about twelve progressed. Every sample from remission and from progressive disease was obtained while the patients were still on ibrutinib. Response samples were taken after a median of approximately 13 months on treatment, ranging from about 6 to 40 months. An average of 255,043 productive templates and approximately 91,000 productive rearrangements was obtained per sample. Cryopreserved peripheral blood mononuclear cells were collected at three points: before therapy, at response, and at either sustained remission or disease progression. Longitudinal samples were obtainable from 26 of the 86 participants in the trial. Here is what the overall study found, with its caveats: Public clonotypes were found to be uncommon and were observed to contract or remain stable during treatment; the increase in clonality was shown to reflect expansion of private clonotypes at ibrutinib response. Lymph node repertoires were not examined, and the timing of sampling was not matched between patients in sustained remission and those whose disease progressed. Clonality rose at ibrutinib response, remained stable during sustained remission, and dropped back toward baseline at progression. Baseline clonality exceeded that of age-matched healthy donors and correlated strongly with circulating CD8+ T-cell counts.

The germline V gene encodes CDR1 MGHRA and CDR2 YSYEKL. Trimming takes 0 bases from V and 2 bases from J, and the germline ends sit 13 bases apart. Reading from cysteine to phenylalanine, the CDR3 counts 16 amino acids. Of the read, only the CDR3 DNA is kept; its 48 bases are in frame from base 1. The time point label for this specimen denotes: roughly 23 months on ibrutinib. Approximately 2 micrograms of genomic DNA were extracted from cryopreserved PBMCs for TCR beta library preparation. Longitudinal blood samples from CLL patients receiving ibrutinib monotherapy were subjected to high-throughput TCR beta sequencing. The patients took part in an open-label, single-center phase 2 trial of ibrutinib monotherapy. Points on this clone: Its antigen is not yet known. The sample holds no much larger clone one base away, and base qualities are not on file.

On a MiSeq, deep resolution sequencing aimed for a depth between 1 in 1 million and 1 in 200,000 T cells, with each clonotype covered approximately 10x on average. TCR beta libraries were generated with the immunoSEQ hsTCRB Kit. On the authors' methods: ImmunoSEQ Data Assistant and ImmunoSEQ Analyzer were used for data analysis, and V, D and J genes were assigned according to IMGT definitions. Clonality, which ranges from 0 to 1, was calculated as one minus the normalized Shannon entropy of productive rearrangement frequencies. Only overrepresented clonotypes making up at least 0.05% of each patient's repertoire were included in the public clonotype analysis. Some 13 age-matched healthy donor repertoires from immuneACCESS served as clonality controls. The table was pulled from immuneACCESS by TCRdb, which kept in-frame rearrangements only. Such tables lose some clones; where checked, under half of the loss comes from unresolved V genes, and the rest has no known cause. D and trimming were read from the DNA, whereas the V and J calls and clone size are those reported in that table. In this sample the table shows over 150,000 clones, 55% to 85% of which occur a single time. Roughly 13% of the sample is held by the ten biggest clonotypes.

This specimen consisted of PBMCs, obtained after 24 months of ibrutinib treatment. The chain couples TRBV4-1 to TRBJ2-5; a tentative D call is TRBD2 (6 bases match). This clonotype was obtained from a human donor with chronic lymphocytic leukemia. CDR3 sequence: CASSQDGLAQQETQYF. The DNA sequence reads TGCGCCAGCAGCCAAGATGGGCTAGCGCAACAAGAGACCCAGTACTTC.